The 32 T cell receptor beta chains below all came from one sample that was sequenced in a study of OX40 agonist ivuxolimab in advanced cancers. Receptor libraries were prepared by the immunoSEQ multiplex PCR assay. Not all clones reach the TCRdb copy of this immuneACCESS table, which keeps in-frame sequences only. Checked studies attribute under half of the gap to unresolved V genes and leave the rest unexplained. For this sample there are 50,000 to 75,000 clones; approximately 90% appear just once. The biggest ten clones account for 14% of the sample. The input for sequencing was CD4+ or CD8+ T cells sorted from blood, taken in a trial of the OX40 agonist ivuxolimab. All receptors come from an adult with an advanced solid tumor such as melanoma, head and neck, liver or kidney cancer.

V usage is TRBV11-2 and J usage is TRBJ1-2, with D possibly being TRBD1 (6 bases). The CDR3 is made up of 16 amino acids. CDR1 is SGHAT and CDR2 is FQNNGV in the germline V gene. Deletions cut 0 bases from V and 2 bases from J, with 13 bases between. The CDR3 region has the DNA TGTGCCAGCAGCTTAGATTCGGCAGGGGCGAACTATGGCTACACCTTC. As protein: CASSLDSAGANYGYTF.

The chain uses TRBV7-9 and TRBJ2-7; possibly TRBD1 for D (6 bases). Per germline, CDR1 SEHNR and CDR2 FQNEAQ (reference sequence). The CDR3 sequence is 15 residues long. V lost 7 bases and J lost 7, with 23 bases in between. CDR3 in DNA: TGTGCCAGCACCCTGTCCCGGGACACAGGTTGGGAGCAGTACTTC. This gives the protein CASTLSRDTGWEQYF.

The chain carries TRBV14 and TRBJ1-4; TRBD1 aligns across 8 bases. The V and J ends lost 4 bases and 11 bases, in that order; junction bases with no gene match: 3. Germline V gene data show CDR1 as SGHDN and CDR2 as FVKESK. The CDR3 is 12 amino acids. The CDR3 loop is CASSPGQGKLFF. In DNA form, the CDR3 reads TGTGCCAGCAGCCCCGGACAGGGCAAACTGTTTTTT.

This chain connects TRBV6-1 to TRBJ2-7, with D hard to call. This CDR3 is built from 14 residues. V shed 2 bases and J shed 7 bases, with 15 bases lying between them. The V gene's germline CDR1 is MNHNS and CDR2 SASEGT. DNA of the CDR3: TGTGCCAGCAGTGAATATTACGGGTTGGGGGAGCAGTACTTC. This encodes CASSEYYGLGEQYF.

The chain recombines TRBV2 with TRBJ1-4; the D is unclear. Germline assignment: CDR1 SNHLY and CDR2 FYNNEI. The CDR3 has 12 amino acids. Between the trimmed V and J ends, which lost 4 bases and 13 bases, there was a span of 13 bases. The CDR3 coding sequence is TGTGCCAGCAGTGCCGGGCCCCTGGGACTGTTTTTT. Protein: CASSAGPLGLFF.

This chain joins TRBV5-1 and TRBJ1-1; no firm D call. The V gene lost 3 bases and the J gene lost 7 bases, with 10 bases spanning the gap. The CDR3 extends over 12 amino acids. Germline V gene lookup returns CDR1 SGHRS and CDR2 YFSETQ. The CDR3 DNA follows: TGCGCCAGCAGCTGGAGGTCGGGTGAAGCTTTCTTT. Translation: CASSWRSGEAFF.

The rearrangement uses TRBV4-1 and TRBJ1-1, with D possibly TRBD1 on 5 matching bases. Germline-derived CDR1 and CDR2 are MGHRA and YSYEKL. Trimming took 3 bases from V and 11 from J, leaving 22 bases between them. CDR3 length equals 15 residues. CDR3 in DNA: TGCGCCAGCAGCCAGGCTGCAGGGTGGGGAGGTGAGGCTTTCTTT. Its protein is CASSQAAGWGGEAFF.

V is TRBV5-3 and J is TRBJ2-7, with 9 bases aligning to TRBD2. TRBV5-3 is flagged as an ORF with uncertain function. The CDR3 totals 16 residues. Trimming took 5 bases from V and 0 from J; bases not matched to a gene: 9. This chain's CDR3 is CARRKKTSGFSYEQYF. The CDR3 DNA reads TGTGCCAGAAGAAAAAAGACTAGCGGATTCTCCTACGAGCAGTACTTC.

As for this clone: Its ends do not fully match the called genes, so a read error is possible. The rearrangement links TRBV6-1 to TRBJ2-3; D is possibly TRBD1 or TRBD2 (5 bases each). Germline V gene sequence: CDR1 MNHNS, CDR2 SASEGT. The CDR3 has 17 residues. CDR3 nucleotides: TGTGCCAGCAGTGAAGTACTAGGGCAGGACATCACACATACGCAGTATTTT. Protein: CASSEVLGQDITHTQYF.

This chain connects TRBV27 to TRBJ2-7; D ambiguous. This CDR3 comprises 18 residues. Looked up from germline, CDR1 is MNHEY and CDR2 is SMNVEV (reference sequence). V lost 5 bases to trimming and J lost 0 bases, with 23 bases between them. The CDR3 region has the DNA TGTGCCAGCAGTCCATCGGTTTCGGGCAGCCAATACTCCTACGAGCAGTACTTC. Translating it yields CASSPSVSGSQYSYEQYF.

The chain has TRBV7-9 and TRBJ2-2; D gene ambiguous. The germline CDR1 and CDR2 sequences are SEHNR and FQNEAQ (reference sequence). The CDR3 contains 15 residues. V lost 5 bases, J lost 7 bases, and 17 bases lay in between. This CDR3 is CASSPSGLSGGELFF. The CDR3 nucleotides read TGTGCCAGCAGCCCGTCGGGCTTAAGTGGCGGGGAGCTGTTTTTT.

The chain employs TRBV6-5 and TRBJ2-3; D perhaps matches TRBD2 (6 bases). This CDR3 is 13 amino acids long. The V gene lost 0 bases and the J gene lost 6 bases, with 7 bases spanning the gap. The germline gives CDR1 MNHEY, CDR2 SVGAGI. CDR3 bases: TGTGCCAGCAGTTACTCTGGGAGGGATACGCAGTATTTT. It translates to CASSYSGRDTQYF.

This clone has just one count. V usage is TRBV29-1 and J usage is TRBJ1-1; D call uncertain. Germline-derived CDR1 and CDR2 are SQVTM and ANQGSEA. The CDR3 covers 14 residues. The ends were cut back, 4 bases at V and 4 bases at J, with 16 bases in the middle. CDR3 loop: CSVVPAGPGTEAFF. CDR3 nucleotides: TGCAGCGTTGTTCCCGCGGGCCCGGGCACTGAAGCTTTCTTT. The variable domain in full, with the rest retrieved from reference TRBV29-1 and TRBJ1-1, is SAVISQKPSRDICQRGTSLTIQCQVDSQVTMMFWYRQQPGQSLTLIATANQGSEATYESGFVIDKFPISRPNLTFSTLTVSNMSPEDSSIYLCSVVPAGPGTEAFFGQGTRLTVV.

The chain is built from TRBV23-1 and TRBJ2-6; the D gene could be TRBD1 or TRBD2 (5 bases each). TRBV23-1 is treated as an ORF (open reading frame) with a function not yet certain. The CDR3 is 17 amino acids. V lost 3 bases to trimming and J lost 0 bases, with 12 bases between them. CDR3 sequence (DNA): TGCGCCAGCAGTCAGCCCCCGGGACGCTCTGGGGCCAACGTCCTGACTTTC. This translates into CASSQPPGRSGANVLTF.

This clone was seen a handful of times. V is TRBV10-1 and J is TRBJ2-1, with 14 bases lining up with TRBD2. J gave up 7 bases and V 0 bases, and 8 bases lay outside the gene matches. This CDR3 has 18 amino acids. CDR1 and CDR2 (germline): WNHNN, SYGVQD (reference sequence). CDR3 region: CASSESTTSGRARNEQFF. The CDR3 nucleotides read TGCGCCAGCAGTGAGTCGACGACTAGCGGGAGGGCCAGGAATGAGCAGTTCTTC.

This sequence joins TRBV9 and TRBJ2-7; D gene unclear. The CDR3 is 13 residues long. Germline loops: CDR1 SGDLS, CDR2 YYNGEE. Trimming removed 0 bases at V and 3 bases at J, with 7 bases between. The CDR3 region is CASSVDPSYEQYF. CDR3 in DNA: TGTGCCAGCAGCGTAGACCCAAGCTACGAGCAGTACTTC.

As DNA, the CDR3 is TGCAGCGCTTCAGATACTAGCACAGATACGCAGTATTTT. Translated: CSASDTSTDTQYF. The gene calls are TRBV29-1 and TRBJ2-3; D is unresolved. This CDR3 is built from 13 residues. Trimming took 7 bases from V and 0 from J, leaving 11 bases between them. CDR1 is SQVTM and CDR2 is ANQGSEA in the germline V gene.

This clone was recorded only once. The chain is built from TRBV7-7 and TRBJ2-1; D is unclear. CDR1 and CDR2 from the germline V gene are SSHAT and FNYEAQ (reference sequence). Between the trimmed V and J ends, which lost 1 base and 6 bases, there was a span of 16 bases. The CDR3 covers 16 residues. The CDR3 DNA follows: TGTGCCAGCAGCTTAGGAAATGTAAGGACCCTCAATGAGCAGTTCTTC. This sequence encodes CASSLGNVRTLNEQFF.

This chain joins TRBV19 and TRBJ1-5; a weak D match, TRBD1 (5 bases). The germline V gene has CDR1 LNHDA and CDR2 SQIVND (reference sequence). V lost 8 bases and J lost 3, with 20 bases in between. This CDR3 spans 16 amino acids. The CDR3 DNA is TGTGCCAGTGAACCGGTCGACAGCCATCTCAATCAGCCCCAGCATTTT. This gives the protein CASEPVDSHLNQPQHF. The complete variable domain, with remaining parts taken from reference TRBV19 and TRBJ1-5, reads DGGITQSPKYLFRKEGQNVTLSCEQNLNHDAMYWYRQDPGQGLRLIYYSQIVNDFQKGDIAEGYSVSREKKESFPLTVTSAQKNPTAFYLCASEPVDSHLNQPQHFGDGTRLSIL.

The J gene is TRBJ2-2, the V gene TRBV11-2; 9 bases are shared with TRBD1. J lost 3 bases, V lost 5 bases, and 7 bases had no gene match. The CDR3 covers 16 residues. From germline, CDR1 is SGHAT and CDR2 FQNNGV. The CDR3 loop is CASSGWGQGYTGELFF. For the CDR3, the DNA is TGTGCCAGCAGCGGATGGGGACAGGGCTACACCGGGGAGCTGTTTTTT.

The chain uses TRBV2 and TRBJ2-7; 8 positions agree with TRBD1. The V and J ends lost 3 bases and 0 bases, in that order; junction bases with no gene match: 4. The CDR3 has 15 amino acids. Germline V gene lookup returns CDR1 SNHLY and CDR2 FYNNEI. DNA of the CDR3: TGTGCCAGCAGTGAGTCAGGGGGCCCCTCCTACGAGCAGTACTTC. It codes for CASSESGGPSYEQYF.

V and J are TRBV7-9 and TRBJ1-3; TRBD1 is a possible D gene (5 bases). The length of the CDR3 is 18 residues. Trimming took off 5 bases at V and 0 bases at J, with 20 bases between the two ends. Germline V gene lookup returns CDR1 SEHNR and CDR2 FQNEAQ (reference sequence). In DNA, the CDR3 is TGTGCCAGCAGCCTTCCCCGAACCGGGGCCTCCTCTGGAAACACCATATATTTT. It is translated as CASSLPRTGASSGNTIYF.

This rearrangement joins TRBV5-6 to TRBJ2-1, with D perhaps TRBD2 (6 bases). Germline V gives CDR1 SGHDT, CDR2 YYEEEE. The CDR3 consists of 17 residues. The V gene lost 3 bases and the J gene lost 6 bases, with 22 bases spanning the gap. The CDR3 loop is CASSSIPFGGGLNEQFF. DNA of the CDR3: TGTGCCAGCAGCTCTATCCCCTTCGGGGGAGGCCTCAATGAGCAGTTCTTC.

This chain uses TRBV4-2 with TRBJ2-7; D unclear. Germline assignment: CDR1 LGHNA and CDR2 YNFKEQ. Trimming shortened V by 0 bases and J by 3 bases, and 9 bases separated the two germline ends. This CDR3 is 14 amino acids long. The CDR3 region is CASSQDFDNYEQYF. The DNA of the CDR3 is TGTGCCAGCAGCCAAGATTTTGACAACTACGAGCAGTACTTC.

This rearrangement joins TRBV5-1 to TRBJ1-5, with TRBD1 identical over 8 bases. With V trimmed by 4 bases and J by 7 bases, 4 bases remained unmatched. Germline CDR1 and CDR2: SGHRS and YFSETQ. The CDR3 loop spans 13 amino acids. CDR3 residues: CASSLGQGQPQHF. The CDR3 DNA sequence: TGCGCCAGCAGCCTAGGACAGGGCCAGCCCCAGCATTTT.

This rearrangement joins TRBV28 to TRBJ2-7, with a possible D match to TRBD2 (6 bases). With 7 bases removed from V and 2 bases from J, the gap between germline ends came to 12 bases. Germline-derived CDR1 and CDR2 are MDHEN and SYDVKM. CDR3 length: 13 residues. The CDR3 sequence: CASTLGLAYEQYF. CDR3 bases: TGTGCCAGCACTTTGGGACTTGCCTACGAGCAGTACTTC. The variable domain in full, completed from reference TRBV28 and TRBJ2-7, reads DVKVTQSSRYLVKRTGEKVFLECVQDMDHENMFWYRQDPGLGLRLIYFSYDVKMKEKGDIPEGYSVSREKKERFSLILESASTNQTSMYLCASTLGLAYEQYFGPGTRLTVT.

The V call is TRBV4-1, the J call TRBJ1-6; D gene unclear. This CDR3 spans 14 amino acids. Trimming left V 4 bases short and J 6 bases short, with 10 bases between. CDR1 is MGHRA, CDR2 YSYEKL, per germline. The CDR3 region has the DNA TGCGCCAGCAGCCCACCGTCGGGTAATTCACCCCTCCACTTT. Translating it yields CASSPPSGNSPLHF.

The gene calls are TRBV2 and TRBJ2-1; 7 nucleotides align to TRBD2. Germline assignment: CDR1 SNHLY and CDR2 FYNNEI. There are 15 residues in the CDR3. V dropped 3 bases and J dropped 3; count of bases not matched to a gene: 5. Here the CDR3 DNA reads TGTGCCAGCAGTGACAGGACTAGGAACTACAATGAGCAGTTCTTC. This codes for CASSDRTRNYNEQFF.

The chain employs TRBV7-3 and TRBJ2-1, with TRBD2 matching over 16 bases. Trimming cost V 5 bases and J 4 bases; bases outside gene matches: 8. Germline loops: CDR1 SGHTA, CDR2 FQGTGA. The CDR3 spans 18 residues. The CDR3 loop is CASSPGLAGGTGYNEQFF. CDR3 nucleotides: TGTGCCAGCAGCCCGGGACTAGCGGGAGGGACGGGTTACAATGAGCAGTTCTTC.

The chain carries TRBV5-1 and TRBJ2-7; D not resolved. Trimming left V 4 bases short and J 0 bases short, with 5 bases between. CDR3 size: 12 residues. The germline gives CDR1 SGHRS, CDR2 YFSETQ. The CDR3 nucleotides read TGCGCCAGCAGCGCTAACTCCTACGAGCAGTACTTC. Translation: CASSANSYEQYF.

This sequence joins TRBV15 and TRBJ2-7; D is ambiguous. CDR1 LNHNV and CDR2 YYDKDF come from the germline V gene (reference sequence). Trimming pared 0 bases from V and 3 bases from J, leaving 6 bases between. This CDR3 contains 13 residues. CDR3 DNA: TGTGCCACCAGCAGAGATCTGAGCTACGAGCAGTACTTC. The encoded protein is CATSRDLSYEQYF.

This sequence joins TRBV19 and TRBJ2-7, with a tentative D call TRBD1 (5 bases). In germline, CDR1 is LNHDA, CDR2 SQIVND (reference sequence). V lost 6 bases, J lost 5 bases, and 14 bases lay in between. This CDR3 spans 13 amino acids. The CDR3 coding sequence is TGTGCCAGTAGCGCAGGGTATCGCGACGAGCAGTACTTC. Protein sequence: CASSAGYRDEQYF.